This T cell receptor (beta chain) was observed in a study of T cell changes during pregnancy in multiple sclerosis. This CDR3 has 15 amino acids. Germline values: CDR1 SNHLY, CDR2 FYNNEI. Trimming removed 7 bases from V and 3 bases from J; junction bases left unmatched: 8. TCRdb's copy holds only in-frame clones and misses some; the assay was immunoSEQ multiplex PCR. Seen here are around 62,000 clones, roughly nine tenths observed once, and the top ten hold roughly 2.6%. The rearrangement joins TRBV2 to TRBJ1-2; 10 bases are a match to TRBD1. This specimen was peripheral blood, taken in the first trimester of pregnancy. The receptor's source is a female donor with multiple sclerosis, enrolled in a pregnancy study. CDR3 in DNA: TGTGCCAGCACCCGGGACAGGGGATCGGACTATGGCTACACCTTC. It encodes CASTRDRGSDYGYTF. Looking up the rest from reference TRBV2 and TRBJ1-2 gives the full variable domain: EPEVTQTPSHQVTQMGQEVILRCVPISNHLYFYWYRQILGQKVEFLVSFYNNEISEKSEIFDDQFSVERPDGSNFTLKIRSTKLEDSAMYFCASTRDRGSDYGYTFGSGTRLTVV.